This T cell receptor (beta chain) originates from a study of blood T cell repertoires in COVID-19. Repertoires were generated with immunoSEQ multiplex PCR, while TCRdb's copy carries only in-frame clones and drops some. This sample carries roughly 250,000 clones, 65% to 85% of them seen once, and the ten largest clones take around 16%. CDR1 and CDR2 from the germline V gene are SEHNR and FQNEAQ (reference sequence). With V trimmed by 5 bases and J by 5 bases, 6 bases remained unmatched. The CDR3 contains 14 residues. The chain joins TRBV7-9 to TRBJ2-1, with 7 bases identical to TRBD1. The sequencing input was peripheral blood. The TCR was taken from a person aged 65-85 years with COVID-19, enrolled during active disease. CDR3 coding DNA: TGTGCCAGCAGCGCTCCCGGACAGGACAATGAGCAGTTCTTC. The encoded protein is CASSAPGQDNEQFF.